What follows are 10 T cell receptor beta chains derived from one specimen sequenced in a study of T cell repertoires in cytomegalovirus infection. TCRdb used MiXCR to reprocess the reads, holding one entry per CDR3 protein. Among some 97,000 distinct CDR3 sequences listed, under 25% were seen once. The sequenced sample consisted of CD8+ T cells from PBMCs. Receptors originate from a human donor in good health (CMV status not recorded). Some clones in this sample may be carry-over from other donors' samples.

This chain joins TRBV11-2 and TRBJ2-7; TRBD1 might be the D (6 bases). CDR3 length equals 15 residues. Between the trimmed V and J ends, which lost 1 base and 2 bases, there was a span of 12 bases. Germline loops: CDR1 SGHAT, CDR2 FQNNGV. The CDR3 region is CASSLGPGQTYEQYF. CDR3 nucleotides: TGTGCCAGCAGCTTAGGTCCAGGACAGACCTACGAGCAGTACTTC.

In this sample, this clonotype turned up a few times. V gene TRBV6-8 combines with J gene TRBJ2-1; 10 nucleotides align to TRBD2. CDR3 length: 14 residues. Germline trimming cut 2 bases from V and 6 bases from J; bases unmatched to any gene: 1. Germline V lookup: CDR1 MNHGY, CDR2 SAAAGT. For the CDR3, the DNA is TGTGCCAGCAGTTACAGCGGGAGGGCCAATGAGCAGTTCTTC. Protein sequence: CASSYSGRANEQFF.

The chain couples TRBV7-6 to TRBJ2-3; 7 bases align to TRBD2. Germline assignment: CDR1 SGHVS and CDR2 FNYEAQ. Trimming cost V 4 bases and J 3 bases; bases outside gene matches: 16. The CDR3 sequence is 18 residues long. The CDR3 DNA is TGTGCCAGCAGCTCCAACCCCTGGGGGGGAGAAGTAACAGATACGCAGTATTTT. Its translation: CASSSNPWGGEVTDTQYF.

The rearrangement joins TRBV5-8 to TRBJ1-4, with no clear D. Germline lookup yields CDR1 SGHTS and CDR2 YDEGEE. The CDR3 length is 16 residues. V was trimmed by 0 bases and J by 3 bases, leaving 12 bases between them. CDR3 sequence: CASSLEREGANEKLFF. The CDR3 DNA follows: TGTGCCAGCAGCTTGGAAAGGGAAGGTGCTAATGAAAAACTGTTTTTT.

The genes are TRBV6-2 or TRBV6-3 and TRBJ2-1; 9 bases are shared with TRBD1. Germline lookup yields CDR1 MNHEY and CDR2 SVGEGT. J was trimmed by 5 bases and V by 5 bases; bases with no gene match: 7. The CDR3 runs 15 residues. The CDR3 nucleotides read TGTGCCAGCAGTCCCCTCGACAGGGGGGACAATGAGCAGTTCTTC. Translated: CASSPLDRGDNEQFF.

The sample holds a few counts of this clonotype. This chain joins TRBV7-9 and TRBJ2-2; the D gene is possibly TRBD2 (6 bases). Germline V CDR1 and CDR2: SEHNR, FQNEAQ (reference sequence). Trimming took 11 bases from V and 5 from J, leaving 30 bases between them. This CDR3 spans 18 amino acids. Written as DNA, the CDR3 is TGTGCCGGAGATGAGCGTCTCCAGTCGGGGGTGGTAACCGGGGAGCTGTTTTTT. Its protein is CAGDERLQSGVVTGELFF.

The chain links TRBV20-1 to TRBJ2-3; D is perhaps TRBD1 or TRBD2 (5 bases each). CDR1 is DFQATT and CDR2 is SNEGSKA in the germline V gene (reference sequence). The CDR3 extends over 15 amino acids. Between the trimmed V and J ends, which lost 5 bases and 3 bases, there was a span of 18 bases. CDR3 sequence: CSAQDGTEGTDTQYF. CDR3 bases: TGCAGTGCTCAGGACGGGACCGAGGGAACAGATACGCAGTATTTT.

Details on this clonotype: An end of the junction does not agree with germline; a read error may underlie this. V gene TRBV20-1 combines with J gene TRBJ2-7; D gene ambiguous. The CDR3 is 12 residues long. The germline CDR1 and CDR2 sequences are DFQATT and SNEGSKA (reference sequence). CDR3 DNA sequence: TGCAGTGCTAGTCTAGACTCCTACGAGCGGTACTTC. Translating gives CSASLDSYERYF.

Many counts were recorded for this clonotype. The V gene is TRBV7-9, the J gene TRBJ2-1, with 9 bases identical to TRBD1. The V gene end was trimmed by 5 bases and the J gene end by 8 bases; junction bases not matched to a gene: 19. Germline V gene lookup returns CDR1 SEHNR and CDR2 FQNEAQ (reference sequence). The CDR3 covers 18 residues. DNA of the CDR3: TGTGCCAGCAGCCTATCGGGACAGGGTCTAGACCAATTGGATGAGCAGTTCTTC. Translation: CASSLSGQGLDQLDEQFF.

At least ten counts were recorded for this clonotype. The V call is TRBV7-6, the J call TRBJ1-2; TRBD1 matches 7 bases. V lost 5 bases, J lost 2 bases, and 20 bases stayed unmatched. Germline assignment: CDR1 SGHVS and CDR2 FNYEAQ. This CDR3 is built from 19 residues. The CDR3 bases are TGTGCCAGCAGCCCGCGGGACAGCCGTGTAGTCAGACAAAACTATGGCTACACCTTC. Translation: CASSPRDSRVVRQNYGYTF. Combining the CDR3 with reference TRBV7-6 and TRBJ1-2 gives the whole variable domain GAGVSQSPRYKVTKRGQDVALRCDPISGHVSLYWYRQALGQGPEFLTYFNYEAQQDKSGLPNDRFSAERPEGSISTLTIQRTEQRDSAMYRCASSPRDSRVVRQNYGYTFGSGTRLTVV.